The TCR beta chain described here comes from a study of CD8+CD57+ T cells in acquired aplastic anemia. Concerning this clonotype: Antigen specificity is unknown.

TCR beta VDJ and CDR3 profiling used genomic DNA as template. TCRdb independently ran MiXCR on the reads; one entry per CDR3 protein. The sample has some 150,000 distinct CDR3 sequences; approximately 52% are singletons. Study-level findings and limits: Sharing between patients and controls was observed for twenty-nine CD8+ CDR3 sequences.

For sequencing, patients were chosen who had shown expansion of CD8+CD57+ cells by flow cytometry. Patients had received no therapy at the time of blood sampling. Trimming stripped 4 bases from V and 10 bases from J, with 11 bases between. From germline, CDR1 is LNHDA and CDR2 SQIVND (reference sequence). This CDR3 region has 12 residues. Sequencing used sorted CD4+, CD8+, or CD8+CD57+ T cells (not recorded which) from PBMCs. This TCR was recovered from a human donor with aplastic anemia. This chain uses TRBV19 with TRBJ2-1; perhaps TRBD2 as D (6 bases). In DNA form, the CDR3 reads TGTGCCAGTAGTACGGGACTTTCAGAGCAGTTCTTC. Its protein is CASSTGLSEQFF.